The next 2 T cell receptor beta chains were all read from a single sample in a study of Ad26.COV2.S vaccination and SARS-CoV-2 variants. This table comes from immunoSEQ multiplex PCR, and its TCRdb copy is limited to in-frame clones, with some not included. The table shows around 350,000 clones, with 92% occurring only once. This specimen was peripheral blood, taken after recovery from COVID-19. The receptors here all came from a human donor who had recovered from COVID-19.

V gene TRBV5-4 combines with J gene TRBJ2-7; 7 positions agree with TRBD1. CDR3 length: 14 residues. Germline CDR1 is SGHNT and CDR2 is YYREEE (reference sequence). Trimming at V came to 0 bases and at J to 4 bases, leaving 4 bases not matched to a gene. In DNA form, the CDR3 reads TGTGCCAGCAGCTTGGGGACAGGAAATTACGAGCAGTACTTC. It codes for CASSLGTGNYEQYF.

The V and J genes are TRBV7-6 and TRBJ1-1, with 7 bases matching TRBD1. This CDR3 spans 19 amino acids. Unmatched junction bases numbered 15, after V lost 2 bases and J lost 0 bases. From germline, CDR1 is SGHVS and CDR2 FNYEAQ. DNA for the CDR3: TGTGCCAGCAGCTTAAGACCTCAGCCCTCCGGGACAGTGAACACTGAAGCTTTCTTT. Translation: CASSLRPQPSGTVNTEAFF.